This T cell receptor beta chain was captured by sequencing in a study of Graves' ophthalmopathy and Graves' hyperthyroidism. Whole-study context: Ahead of any treatment, peripheral blood was obtained at the initial diagnosis.

Notes on the study in general: The model reached 65% to 71% sensitivity and about 72% specificity for predicting ophthalmopathy progression.

Of note for this clonotype: Its cognate antigen is unknown.

With 2 bases removed from V and 9 bases from J, the gap between germline ends came to 11 bases. The CDR3 contains 13 residues. Germline assignment: CDR1 MNHEY and CDR2 SVGEGT. Diagnoses were established from clinical symptoms, serum thyroxine, TRAb, thyroid ultrasound and orbital computed tomography. The sequenced template was RNA, covering the TCR beta CDR3 region. Investigators did first-round RT-PCR with HTBI primers, then second-round multiplex PCR. TCRdb ran MiXCR on the multiplex PCR reads and lists one entry per CDR3 protein. Of about 210,000 distinct CDR3 sequences detected, under 30% appear once; the ten largest clones hold about 9.1%.

The sample was peripheral blood. This receptor was identified in a man aged 45-60 years with Graves' ophthalmopathy. The genes are TRBV6-2 or TRBV6-3 and TRBJ1-5; tentative D call: TRBD1 (5 bases). CDR3 amino acids: CASSYGTIGPQHF. The CDR3, as DNA: TGTGCCAGCAGTTACGGGACGATTGGGCCCCAGCATTTT.